This T cell receptor beta chain was found in a study of T cells after yellow fever vaccination. Whole-study findings and limits: Within FACS-sorted repertoires, abundant clonotypes contaminating from the bulk population could be present. Post-booster repertoires again held most primary-vaccination clones (approximately 96% CD4, 88% CD8).

5'RACE template switching generated TCR cDNA, adding a universal primer site and UMIs. TCRdb re-derived calls from the 5' RACE reads in MiXCR, one entry per CDR3 protein. The data show about 74,000 distinct CDR3 sequences, approximately 7.7% seen once. This CDR3 spans 15 amino acids. Germline assignment: CDR1 SEHNR and CDR2 FQNEAQ (reference sequence). The junction had 7 bases not matched to a gene; V was cut back by 3 bases and J by 7 bases. Concerning this clonotype: Its antigen is unknown.

This clonotype originated in a man in his late teens or twenties who received the YFV17D yellow fever vaccine. This sequence joins TRBV7-9 and TRBJ2-1; the match to TRBD2 covers 9 bases. The source was CD8+ T cells sorted from PBMCs, collected 4 to 5 days after the first yellow fever vaccination. CDR3 nucleotide sequence: TGTGCCAGCAGCTTCGCTAGCGGGGCAGAGAATGAGCAGTTCTTC. Amino acid sequence: CASSFASGAENEQFF. The variable domain in full, with the rest retrieved from reference TRBV7-9 and TRBJ2-1, is DTGVSQNPRHKITKRGQNVTFRCDPISEHNRLYWYRQTLGQGPEFLTYFQNEAQLEKSRLLSDRFSAERPKGSFSTLEIQRTEQGDSAMYLCASSFASGAENEQFFGPGTRLTVL.